The 28 T cell receptor beta chains listed next were all sequenced from one sample in a study of T cells in Graves' hyperthyroidism and ophthalmopathy. TCR beta CDR3 sequences were amplified from RNA transcripts. The study used the HTBI primer set for a first-round RT-PCR of the TCR CDR3. One entry per CDR3 protein results from TCRdb running MiXCR on the multiplex PCR reads. Of about 620,000 distinct CDR3 sequences in the sample, about 16% are singletons; the top ten hold around 3.9%. Sequencing was done on a sample of blood. The receptors were gathered from a woman in her 30s with Graves' hyperthyroidism.

The chain carries TRBV4-1 and TRBJ2-3, with D perhaps given as TRBD1 or TRBD2 (5 bases each). The V gene's germline CDR1 is MGHRA and CDR2 YSYEKL. This CDR3 has 15 amino acids. Trimming shortened V by 4 bases and J by 5 bases, and 16 bases separated the two germline ends. CDR3 sequence (DNA): TGCGCCAGCAGCCCCCCCGTCAGGGCGGGAGATACGCAGTATTTT. Translating gives CASSPPVRAGDTQYF.

The DNA of the CDR3 is TGTGCCAGCAGTTCCGCCCAGGGCACCGGGGAGCTGTTTTTT. It translates to CASSSAQGTGELFF. The rearrangement uses TRBV6-2 or TRBV6-3 and TRBJ2-2; tentatively, D is TRBD1 (5 bases). This CDR3 has 14 amino acids. CDR1 MNHEY and CDR2 SVGEGT come from the germline V gene. Trimming stripped 4 bases from V and 4 bases from J, with 10 bases between.

The rearrangement links TRBV29-1 to TRBJ2-5, with D unclear. V lost 3 bases and J lost 1, with 18 bases in between. Germline assignment: CDR1 SQVTM and CDR2 ANQGSEA. This CDR3 comprises 16 residues. This CDR3 is CSVEFPDSKPQETQYF. The CDR3 DNA sequence: TGCAGCGTTGAGTTCCCCGATAGTAAGCCCCAAGAGACCCAGTACTTC.

Many counts were recorded for this clonotype. The chain uses TRBV30 and TRBJ2-1, with a tentative D call TRBD2 (5 bases). The CDR3 consists of 14 residues. Looked up from germline, CDR1 is GTSNPN and CDR2 is SVGIG (reference sequence). V was shortened by 5 bases and J by 0 bases, with 11 bases between the two germline ends. CDR3 residues: CAWGLKRSYNEQFF. The CDR3 DNA reads TGTGCCTGGGGACTGAAACGCTCCTACAATGAGCAGTTCTTC.

The rearrangement joins TRBV24-1 to TRBJ2-5; 10 bases align to TRBD1. The V segment lost 3 bases and the J segment 3 bases; nucleotides outside the gene matches: 6. CDR3 length: 16 amino acids. In germline, CDR1 is KGHDR, CDR2 SFDVKD. The CDR3 region has the DNA TGTGCCACCAGTGATCCCGGGACAGGGGCAGAAGAGACCCAGTACTTC. It is translated as CATSDPGTGAEETQYF.

This clonotype was recorded at least ten times. The chain uses TRBV6-2 or TRBV6-3 and TRBJ1-1, with 7 bases identical to TRBD1. The CDR3 has 16 amino acids. CDR1 and CDR2 from the germline V gene are MNHEY and SVGEGT. The V and J ends lost 2 bases and 4 bases, in that order; junction bases with no gene match: 10. CDR3 nucleotide sequence: TGTGCCAGCAGTTACCCACGAGACAGGGCTGGCACTGAAGCTTTCTTT. This sequence encodes CASSYPRDRAGTEAFF.

Many counts were recorded for this clonotype. V usage is TRBV12-3 or TRBV12-4 and J usage is TRBJ2-7, with D possibly being TRBD1 or TRBD2 (6 bases each). V gave up 5 bases and J gave up 7 bases, with 15 bases separating them. This CDR3 has 13 amino acids. Here the CDR3 DNA reads TGTGCCAGCAGTCCCAATGGGGGGCAAGAGCAGTACTTC. This codes for CASSPNGGQEQYF.

As regards this clonotype: With a much larger clone just one base away, this may be a read error. The chain is built from TRBV28 and TRBJ2-2, with D unclear. Germline CDR1 reads MDHEN; CDR2 reads SYDVKM. The CDR3 runs 15 residues. The chain's CDR3 is CAGSSVGPNTGELFF. DNA of the CDR3: TGTGCCGGCAGTTCGGTTGGGCCGAACACCGGGGAGCTGTTTTTT.

The table lists this clonotype with many counts. The chain links TRBV27 to TRBJ2-1, with 10 bases aligning to TRBD2. The CDR3 loop spans 17 amino acids. V trimming: 0 bases; J trimming: 1 base; junction bases outside the gene matches: 3. Per the germline V gene, CDR1 is MNHEY and CDR2 is SMNVEV (reference sequence). The CDR3 loop reads CASSLSRTSGSYNEQFF. The CDR3 DNA reads TGTGCCAGCAGTTTATCGCGGACTAGCGGTTCCTACAATGAGCAGTTCTTC.

The chain combines TRBV16 with TRBJ1-4; 10 bases are a match to TRBD1. This CDR3 spans 15 amino acids. The V segment lost 6 bases and the J segment 6 bases; nucleotides outside the gene matches: 7. Germline CDR1 is KGHSY and CDR2 is FQNENV. The CDR3 bases are TGTGCCAGCAGTCTTCCGGGACAGGGGTATGAAAAACTGTTTTTT. This translates into CASSLPGQGYEKLFF.

This chain joins TRBV7-9 and TRBJ2-3, with 11 bases matching TRBD2. There are 17 residues in the CDR3. V trimming: 4 bases; J trimming: 4 bases; junction bases outside the gene matches: 10. CDR1 is SEHNR and CDR2 is FQNEAQ in the germline V gene (reference sequence). CDR3 DNA sequence: TGTGCCAGCAGCTCCCTTAGCGGGAGGGGGGCGGCAGATACGCAGTATTTT. It is translated as CASSSLSGRGAADTQYF.

This clonotype was recorded many times. The V and J genes are TRBV6-1 and TRBJ1-2; 7 positions agree with TRBD1. The CDR3 covers 15 residues. V shed 6 bases, J shed 4 bases, and the junction held 11 bases outside the gene matches. Germline CDR1 reads MNHNS; CDR2 reads SASEGT. CDR3 protein: CASRLIHRGLYGYTF. For the CDR3, the DNA is TGTGCCAGCAGGCTTATTCACAGGGGCCTCTATGGCTACACCTTC.

To note about this clonotype: This may arise from a read error, as a much more abundant clone is one base away. V is TRBV5-1 and J is TRBJ2-1; D unclear. The CDR3 extends over 14 amino acids. Germline CDR1 and CDR2: SGHRS and YFSETQ. V lost 4 bases and J 10 bases, leaving 18 bases between the germline ends. CDR3 region: CASSLSMLLPEQFF. The CDR3 nucleotides are TGCGCCAGCAGCCTTTCGATGCTACTGCCAGAGCAGTTCTTC.

The sample holds a few counts of this clonotype. This chain uses TRBV18 with TRBJ2-2; D is undetermined. The V end was cut by 1 base, the J end by 4 bases, with 16 bases between. Germline CDR1 KGHSH, CDR2 LQKENI. The CDR3 is 17 amino acids. This chain's CDR3 is CASSPLTDLVGTGELFF. CDR3 nucleotide sequence: TGTGCCAGCTCACCACTGACGGATCTTGTTGGCACCGGGGAGCTGTTTTTT.

Notes on this clonotype: Since a much larger clone is just one base distant, this may be a read error. The chain links TRBV7-2 to TRBJ1-1; D uncertain. CDR1 SGHTA and CDR2 FQGNSA come from the germline V gene. The CDR3 spans 14 residues. CDR3 residues: CASSLLKDGTEVFF. As DNA, the CDR3 is TGTGCCAGCAGCTTACTAAAGGATGGCACTGAAGTTTTCTTT.

The chain recombines TRBV11-2 with TRBJ2-1; 15 positions match TRBD2. V lost 7 bases, J lost 6 bases, and 4 bases stayed unmatched. CDR1 SGHAT and CDR2 FQNNGV come from the germline V gene. The CDR3 totals 15 residues. CDR3 nucleotide sequence: TGTGCCAGCAACCCGGGACTAGCGGGAGGCAATGAGCAGTTCTTC. It specifies CASNPGLAGGNEQFF.

This clonotype was seen ten or more times. This sequence joins TRBV7-2 and TRBJ2-3; the match to TRBD2 covers 8 bases. There are 15 residues in the CDR3. Germline V gives CDR1 SGHTA, CDR2 FQGNSA. V was clipped by 4 bases and J by 3 bases; unmatched bases: 6. CDR3 sequence: CASSSLAGLTDTQYF. As DNA, the CDR3 is TGTGCCAGCAGCTCCTTAGCGGGACTAACAGATACGCAGTATTTT.

The rearrangement uses TRBV9 and TRBJ2-1, with 13 bases that match TRBD2. Germline values: CDR1 SGDLS, CDR2 YYNGEE. The ends lost 3 bases at V and 7 bases at J; junction bases unmatched: 7. This CDR3 contains 16 residues. As DNA, the CDR3 is TGTGCCAGCAGCGGGACTAGCGGGAGTATGTTGAATGAGCAGTTCTTC. Translation: CASSGTSGSMLNEQFF.

The V gene is TRBV20-1, the J gene TRBJ1-5; no clear D gene. Germline values: CDR1 DFQATT, CDR2 SNEGSKA (reference sequence). The germline V and J ends were trimmed by 5 bases and 3 bases, with 11 bases remaining between them. The CDR3 runs to 13 residues. CDR3 residues: CSASRSDNQPQHF. CDR3 bases: TGCAGTGCTTCACGGTCAGACAATCAGCCCCAGCATTTT.

The chain has TRBV29-1 and TRBJ2-7; no reliable D call. Germline V gene sequence: CDR1 SQVTM, CDR2 ANQGSEA. This CDR3 is built from 12 residues. V was trimmed by 4 bases and J by 5 bases, leaving 12 bases between them. The CDR3 loop is CSVVKMGDEQYF. In DNA, the CDR3 is TGCAGCGTTGTAAAGATGGGCGACGAGCAGTACTTC.

This clonotype showed up just a few times. The chain employs TRBV4-1 and TRBJ1-2; no clear D. The germline V gene encodes CDR1 MGHRA and CDR2 YSYEKL. Trimming shortened V by 4 bases and J by 0 bases, and 12 bases separated the two germline ends. CDR3 length equals 15 residues. The CDR3 spells CASSPSRGANYGYTF. In DNA, the CDR3 is TGCGCCAGCAGCCCTTCCCGGGGAGCTAACTATGGCTACACCTTC.

This clonotype was detected a few times. The gene calls are TRBV20-1 and TRBJ2-5; D possibly uses TRBD1 or TRBD2 (7 bases each). The germline gives CDR1 DFQATT, CDR2 SNEGSKA (reference sequence). V lost 3 bases and J 3 bases, leaving 20 bases between the germline ends. CDR3 length: 16 amino acids. CDR3 coding DNA: TGCAGTGCTAGGCCTCGGGGAGGGGGCTGGGAAGAGACCCAGTACTTC. Its translation is CSARPRGGGWEETQYF.

This clonotype occurred a few times. The rearrangement links TRBV4-3 to TRBJ2-7; 11 bases map to TRBD2. Germline trimming cut 0 bases from V and 2 bases from J; bases unmatched to any gene: 3. CDR1 and CDR2 (germline): LGHNA, YSLEER. CDR3 length: 16 amino acids. The CDR3 nucleotides read TGCGCCAGCAGCCAAGATTTTAGCGGGAGGGCCTACGAGCAGTACTTC. The encoded protein is CASSQDFSGRAYEQYF.

The CDR3: CASRPTGVDSPLHF. DNA of the CDR3: TGTGCCAGCAGACCGACAGGGGTTGATTCACCCCTCCACTTT. V gene TRBV6-1 combines with J gene TRBJ1-6, with 8 bases matching TRBD1. The CDR3 length is 14 residues. CDR1 is MNHNS, CDR2 SASEGT, per germline. After removal of 6 bases from V and 8 bases from J, the junction contained 6 bases not matched to a gene.

V gene TRBV6-2 or TRBV6-3 combines with J gene TRBJ2-2; D gene ambiguous. CDR1 and CDR2 from the germline V gene are MNHEY and SVGEGT. The V end was cut by 2 bases, the J end by 6 bases, with 10 bases between. The CDR3 extends over 14 amino acids. In DNA form, the CDR3 reads TGTGCCAGCAGTTACGGGCACCAGTCCGGGGAGCTGTTTTTT. Its translation is CASSYGHQSGELFF.

V usage is TRBV7-2 and J usage is TRBJ2-1; possibly TRBD1 or TRBD2 for D (5 bases each). Trimming left V 6 bases short and J 4 bases short, with 19 bases between. Germline CDR1 SGHTA, CDR2 FQGNSA. The CDR3 extends over 16 amino acids. Here the CDR3 reads CASSPSPGTPYNEQFF. CDR3 coding DNA: TGTGCCAGCAGTCCCTCCCCCGGGACCCCATACAATGAGCAGTTCTTC.

The chain combines TRBV9 with TRBJ2-3; D is undetermined. Trimming took 2 bases from V and 2 from J, leaving 9 bases between them. This CDR3 is built from 14 residues. The germline V gene has CDR1 SGDLS and CDR2 YYNGEE. This CDR3 is CASSVGWITDTQYF. In DNA form, the CDR3 reads TGTGCCAGCAGCGTGGGGTGGATCACAGATACGCAGTATTTT.

This clonotype was picked up a small number of times. The rearrangement uses TRBV6-2 or TRBV6-3 and TRBJ2-5; 7 bases are shared with TRBD1. Unmatched junction bases numbered 11, after V lost 6 bases and J lost 7 bases. Germline CDR1 reads MNHEY; CDR2 reads SVGEGT. The CDR3 is made up of 14 amino acids. Here the CDR3 reads CASSLGTDAGTQYF. Written as DNA, the CDR3 is TGTGCCAGCAGCTTGGGGACAGACGCCGGGACCCAGTACTTC.